The entry below gives a single TCR beta chain sequence along with its context. The target antigen is unknown. The data stem from a study of cytomegalovirus exposure and HLA in healthy donors. Study-wide points: Reportedly, diagnosis of cytomegalovirus status by the classifier showed high specificity and sensitivity. Sequencing probably produced one cluster of sequence variants that were highly shared.

The CDR3 loop spans 12 amino acids. CDR1 is MDHEN and CDR2 is SYDVKM in the germline V gene. Trimming left V 7 bases short and J 8 bases short, with 12 bases between. Vbeta (60) and Jbeta (13) primers were used in the PCR. The assay was immunoSEQ multiplex PCR, and TCRdb's table has in-frame clones only and misses some. The sample lists 130,000 to 150,000 clones, around 82% occurring once. The V and J genes are TRBV28 and TRBJ1-5, with no clear D. Material: PBMCs. The sequence came from a woman aged 18 to 35 in good health and CMV-seropositive. The CDR3 loop reads CASTSAGEPQHF. The CDR3 DNA sequence: TGTGCCAGCACCTCGGCGGGAGAGCCCCAGCATTTT. Variable domain in full (rest from reference TRBV28 and TRBJ1-5): DVKVTQSSRYLVKRTGEKVFLECVQDMDHENMFWYRQDPGLGLRLIYFSYDVKMKEKGDIPEGYSVSREKKERFSLILESASTNQTSMYLCASTSAGEPQHFGDGTRLSIL.